Below are 2 T cell receptor beta chains sequenced from a single sample in a study of T cell repertoires in cytomegalovirus infection. TCRdb reprocessed the reads via MiXCR and lists one record per CDR3 protein. The data show about 830,000 distinct CDR3 sequences, with around a third seen just once and 9.5% to 15% held by the top ten. Their cognate antigens are unknown. The sequenced sample was cultured CD8+ T cells from PBMCs, obtained from culture after CMV antigen stimulation. The origin of the receptors is a human donor in good health (CMV status not recorded). Some clones in this sample may be carry-over from other donors' samples.

In its sample, this clonotype was seen once. This chain connects TRBV27 to TRBJ2-1, with 8 bases lining up with TRBD1. The CDR3 runs 16 residues. Germline-derived CDR1 and CDR2 are MNHEY and SMNVEV (reference sequence). V lost 2 bases to trimming and J lost 6 bases; unmatched junction nucleotides: 9. This CDR3 reads CASSLPPQGAGNEQFF. As DNA, the CDR3 is TGTGCCAGCAGTTTACCCCCGCAGGGGGCGGGCAATGAGCAGTTCTTC.

CDR3 region: CASSPLSSPRETQYF. CDR3 coding DNA: TGTGCCAGCAGTCCCCTCAGCTCCCCAAGGGAGACCCAGTACTTC. The chain combines TRBV27 with TRBJ2-5; D gene unclear. The V gene lost 5 bases and the J gene lost 5 bases, with 18 bases spanning the gap. The CDR3 spans 15 residues. In germline, CDR1 is MNHEY, CDR2 SMNVEV (reference sequence).